Listed here are 24 T cell receptor beta chains from one sample, sequenced in a study of control samples from healthy donors and cancer patients. Clones were read by immunoSEQ multiplex PCR, and TCRdb kept only the in-frame ones, dropping some. The data show about 130,000 clones, roughly 88% seen once. Sequencing was done on a sample of blood. Receptors originate from a man in his fifties or sixties in good health.

The chain couples TRBV7-9 to TRBJ2-5, with 7 bases fitting TRBD1. The CDR3 is made up of 15 amino acids. With V trimmed by 0 bases and J by 5 bases, 6 bases remained unmatched. Germline CDR1 reads SEHNR; CDR2 reads FQNEAQ (reference sequence). The CDR3 sequence is CASSLALGGRETQYF. CDR3 nucleotides: TGTGCCAGCAGCTTAGCTCTAGGGGGCCGCGAGACCCAGTACTTC.

V and J are TRBV5-8 and TRBJ1-2; D uncertain. This CDR3 spans 10 amino acids. Germline loops: CDR1 SGHTS, CDR2 YDEGEE. Trimming left V 4 bases short and J 10 bases short, with 8 bases between. CDR3 DNA: TGTGCCAGCAGCGGGCAATTCTACACCTTC. Amino acids: CASSGQFYTF. Filled out from reference TRBV5-8 and TRBJ1-2, the complete variable domain reads EAGVTQSPTHLIKTRGQQATLRCSPISGHTSVYWYQQALGLGLQFLLWYDEGEERNRGNFPPRFSGRQFPNYSSELNVNALELEDSALYLCASSGQFYTFGSGTRLTVV.

The chain joins TRBV2 to TRBJ2-7; perhaps TRBD2 as D (5 bases). The CDR3 contains 12 residues. Germline V gene data show CDR1 as SNHLY and CDR2 as FYNNEI. The CDR3 sequence is CSQDRGTSEQYF. In nucleotides, the CDR3 is TGTTCCCAAGACCGGGGTACGTCTGAGCAGTACTTC. The whole variable domain, remainder taken from reference TRBV2 and TRBJ2-7, is EPEVTQTPSHQVTQMGQEVILRCVPISNHLYFYWYRQILGQKVEFLVSFYNNEISEKSEIFDDQFSVERPDGSNFTLKIRSTKLEDSAMYFCSQDRGTSEQYFGPGTRLTVT.

J is TRBJ2-2 and V is TRBV11-1, with D possibly matching TRBD2 (7 bases). The CDR3 totals 15 residues. Germline V lookup: CDR1 SGHAT, CDR2 FQDESV (reference sequence). Trimming cost V 4 bases and J 8 bases, with 17 bases left between them. The CDR3: CASSSPRGARGELFF. Here the CDR3 DNA reads TGTGCCAGCAGCTCCCCCCGGGGGGCGCGGGGGGAGCTGTTTTTT.

The chain joins TRBV12-3 or TRBV12-4 to TRBJ1-5; D call uncertain. V was cut by 6 bases and J by 9 bases, with 15 bases left in between. The CDR3 spans 13 residues. In DNA form, the CDR3 reads TGTGCCAGCAGCCCTCGGACCCTTTGGCCCCAGCATTTT. Translation: CASSPRTLWPQHF.

In this sample, this clone turned up a few times. The chain combines TRBV18 with TRBJ2-1; TRBD2 aligns across 9 bases. Trimming at V came to 4 bases and at J to 9 bases, leaving 16 bases not matched to a gene. There are 17 residues in the CDR3. The germline CDR1 and CDR2 sequences are KGHSH and LQKENI. The chain's CDR3 is CASSRAIAAGGPGEQFF. The CDR3 region has the DNA TGTGCCAGCTCACGAGCTATCGCTGCGGGGGGGCCAGGTGAGCAGTTCTTC.

V gene TRBV7-3 combines with J gene TRBJ2-5; D may correspond to TRBD1 or TRBD2 (5 bases each). Germline CDR1 reads SGHTA; CDR2 reads FQGTGA. Trimming pared 5 bases from V and 2 bases from J, leaving 12 bases between. The CDR3 length is 14 residues. DNA for the CDR3: TGTGCCAGCAGCCAGGGACGGGGTCAAGAGACCCAGTACTTC. It yields the protein CASSQGRGQETQYF.

V is TRBV6-5 and J is TRBJ2-5; 12 bases agree with TRBD1. Germline CDR1 is MNHEY and CDR2 is SVGAGI. The CDR3 has 15 amino acids. Trimming cost V 8 bases and J 3 bases; bases outside gene matches: 7. The CDR3 coding sequence is TGTGCCAGCTACCACGGGACAGGGGGCGAAGAGACCCAGTACTTC. It codes for CASYHGTGGEETQYF.

This rearrangement joins TRBV15 to TRBJ2-2; D possibly corresponds to TRBD1 (6 bases). V was pared by 6 bases and J by 4 bases, with 18 bases between. There are 16 residues in the CDR3. Germline CDR1 and CDR2: LNHNV and YYDKDF (reference sequence). The CDR3 region has the DNA TGTGCCACCAGTAGGGAAGACAGGTTACGCACCGGGGAGCTGTTTTTT. It is translated as CATSREDRLRTGELFF.

CDR3 residues: CASSMGQISNQPQHF. The CDR3 DNA is TGTGCCAGTAGTATGGGGCAGATTAGCAATCAGCCCCAGCATTTT. The rearrangement uses TRBV19 and TRBJ1-5, with a weak D call TRBD1 (5 bases). Germline lookup yields CDR1 LNHDA and CDR2 SQIVND (reference sequence). Trimming pared 3 bases from V and 0 bases from J, leaving 9 bases between. The CDR3 spans 15 residues.

V and J are TRBV7-9 and TRBJ2-5; TRBD2 matches 10 bases. CDR1 is SEHNR, CDR2 FQNEAQ, per germline (reference sequence). The CDR3 sequence is 18 residues long. Losses at the gene ends were 5 bases for V and 5 bases for J; bases not matched to a gene: 17. In DNA, the CDR3 is TGTGCCAGCAGCGCTCCGGGACTAGCGAGAATCCCCGGGGAGACCCAGTACTTC. Translation: CASSAPGLARIPGETQYF.

V and J are TRBV27 and TRBJ1-6, with 9 positions matching TRBD1. V dropped 3 bases and J dropped 10; count of bases not matched to a gene: 10. The CDR3 has 16 residues. In germline, CDR1 is MNHEY, CDR2 SMNVEV (reference sequence). The CDR3 is CASSLSSGTGLSPLHF. The CDR3 DNA is TGTGCCAGCAGTTTGAGTTCGGGGACAGGGCTCTCACCCCTCCACTTT.

The rearrangement joins TRBV29-1 to TRBJ1-1; D is perhaps TRBD1 (5 bases). CDR1 SQVTM and CDR2 ANQGSEA come from the germline V gene. This CDR3 has 13 amino acids. With 3 bases removed from V and 3 bases from J, the gap between germline ends came to 11 bases. The DNA for the CDR3 is TGCAGCGTTGAGTTTCAGGGCCACACTGAAGCTTTCTTT. It codes for CSVEFQGHTEAFF.

The chain employs TRBV28 and TRBJ2-3; D is ambiguous. The CDR3 covers 12 residues. In germline, CDR1 is MDHEN, CDR2 SYDVKM. The V gene lost 8 bases and the J gene lost 3 bases, with 9 bases spanning the gap. The CDR3 DNA reads TGTGCCAGCTTCTCCCGGACAGATACGCAGTATTTT. Translation gives CASFSRTDTQYF. Drawing the rest from reference TRBV28 and TRBJ2-3, the complete variable domain is DVKVTQSSRYLVKRTGEKVFLECVQDMDHENMFWYRQDPGLGLRLIYFSYDVKMKEKGDIPEGYSVSREKKERFSLILESASTNQTSMYLCASFSRTDTQYFGPGTRLTVL.

V usage is TRBV9 and J usage is TRBJ2-3, with a weak D call TRBD1 (5 bases). Per germline, CDR1 SGDLS and CDR2 YYNGEE. The CDR3 runs 16 residues. V was cut by 0 bases and J by 0 bases, with 11 bases left in between. The CDR3 nucleotides read TGTGCCAGCAGCGTAGAACGGACAACTAGCACAGATACGCAGTATTTT. Protein: CASSVERTTSTDTQYF.

This clone turned up a few times. CDR3 bases: TGTGCCAGCAGCTTAGACAGCGGGAACTCTGGAAACACCATATATTTT. This sequence encodes CASSLDSGNSGNTIYF. The chain uses TRBV11-2 and TRBJ1-3, with D hard to call. V lost 0 bases, J lost 0 bases, and 9 bases lay in between. Germline CDR1 and CDR2: SGHAT and FQNNGV. CDR3 length: 16 amino acids.

The chain couples TRBV28 to TRBJ2-5; D might be TRBD2 (5 bases). In germline, CDR1 is MDHEN, CDR2 SYDVKM. The CDR3 is made up of 14 amino acids. Trimming stripped 3 bases from V and 4 bases from J, with 12 bases between. The CDR3 loop reads CASSFRTRGETQYF. The CDR3 region has the DNA TGTGCCAGCAGTTTCCGCACCCGGGGAGAGACCCAGTACTTC.

Only one count was recorded for this clone. The V and J genes are TRBV6-5 and TRBJ1-5; unclear D gene. The germline V gene has CDR1 MNHEY and CDR2 SVGAGI. V lost 7 bases and J lost 10, with 14 bases in between. The length of the CDR3 is 12 residues. The CDR3: CASIGKGGPQHF. The CDR3 region has the DNA TGTGCCAGCATTGGGAAGGGAGGTCCCCAGCATTTT.

This clone was seen only a few times. The chain joins TRBV6-5 to TRBJ1-1; D gene ambiguous. The CDR3 is 13 amino acids. CDR1 is MNHEY and CDR2 is SVGAGI in the germline V gene. V was shortened by 2 bases and J by 7 bases, with 11 bases between the two germline ends. The CDR3 bases are TGTGCCAGCAGTTACCCCGCCTCGGGTGAAGCTTTCTTT. This encodes CASSYPASGEAFF.

The chain has TRBV19 and TRBJ2-3, with D maybe TRBD1 (6 bases). V was shortened by 5 bases and J by 4 bases, with 13 bases between the two germline ends. This CDR3 comprises 14 residues. CDR1 is LNHDA, CDR2 SQIVND, per germline (reference sequence). For the CDR3, the DNA is TGTGCCAGTAGTCCCCGGGGACAATCAGATACGCAGTATTTT. It translates to CASSPRGQSDTQYF.

The rearrangement links TRBV19 to TRBJ1-1, with D possibly matching TRBD1 (5 bases). Germline CDR1 reads LNHDA; CDR2 reads SQIVND (reference sequence). The CDR3 length is 13 residues. V was trimmed by 9 bases and J by 8 bases, leaving 19 bases between them. The CDR3 here is CASLAGDPREAFF. As DNA, the CDR3 is TGTGCCAGCCTCGCTGGGGACCCCCGGGAAGCTTTCTTT.

The chain employs TRBV10-3 and TRBJ1-3; no clear D. CDR3 length equals 12 residues. V lost 8 bases and J 4 bases, leaving 9 bases between the germline ends. Per germline, CDR1 ENHRY and CDR2 SYGVKD. CDR3 sequence: CAILLAGNTIYF. The CDR3 DNA follows: TGTGCCATCCTATTGGCCGGAAACACCATATATTTT.

The chain is built from TRBV20-1 and TRBJ1-4; D may be TRBD1 (5 bases). The V gene's germline CDR1 is DFQATT and CDR2 SNEGSKA (reference sequence). The germline V and J ends were trimmed by 3 bases and 5 bases, with 10 bases remaining between them. The CDR3 has 13 residues. In nucleotides, the CDR3 is TGCAGTGCTAGTCAGGGACGAAATGAAAAACTGTTTTTT. Amino acids: CSASQGRNEKLFF.

V usage is TRBV6-5 and J usage is TRBJ1-1, with D tentatively TRBD1 (6 bases). Germline V gives CDR1 MNHEY, CDR2 SVGAGI. The CDR3 loop spans 12 amino acids. Trimming cost V 5 bases and J 7 bases, with 11 bases left between them. The CDR3 region is CASSQGRIEAFF. CDR3 in DNA: TGTGCCAGCAGTCAGGGGAGGATTGAAGCTTTCTTT.